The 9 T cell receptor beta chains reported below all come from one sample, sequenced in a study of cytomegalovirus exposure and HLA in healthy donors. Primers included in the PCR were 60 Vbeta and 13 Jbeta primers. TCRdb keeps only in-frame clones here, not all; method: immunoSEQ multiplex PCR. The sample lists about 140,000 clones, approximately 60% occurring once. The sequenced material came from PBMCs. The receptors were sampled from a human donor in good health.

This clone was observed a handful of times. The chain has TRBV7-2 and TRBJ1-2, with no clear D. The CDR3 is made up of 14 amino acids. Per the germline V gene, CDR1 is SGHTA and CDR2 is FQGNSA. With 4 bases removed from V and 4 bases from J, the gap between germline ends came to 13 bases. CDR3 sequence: CASSSVFLSYGYTF. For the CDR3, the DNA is TGTGCCAGCAGCTCAGTTTTCCTGTCCTATGGCTACACCTTC.

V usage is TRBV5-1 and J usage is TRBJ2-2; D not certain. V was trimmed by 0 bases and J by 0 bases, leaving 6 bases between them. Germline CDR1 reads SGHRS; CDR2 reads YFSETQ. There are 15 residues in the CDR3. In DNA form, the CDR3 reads TGCGCCAGCAGCTTGGTTGACACGAACACCGGGGAGCTGTTTTTT. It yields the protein CASSLVDTNTGELFF.

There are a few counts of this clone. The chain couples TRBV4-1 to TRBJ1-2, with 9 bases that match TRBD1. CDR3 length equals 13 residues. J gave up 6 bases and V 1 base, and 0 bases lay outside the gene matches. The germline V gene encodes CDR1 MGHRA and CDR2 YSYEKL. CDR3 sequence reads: CASSQGTGDGYTF. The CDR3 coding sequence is TGCGCCAGCAGCCAAGGGACAGGGGATGGCTACACCTTC.

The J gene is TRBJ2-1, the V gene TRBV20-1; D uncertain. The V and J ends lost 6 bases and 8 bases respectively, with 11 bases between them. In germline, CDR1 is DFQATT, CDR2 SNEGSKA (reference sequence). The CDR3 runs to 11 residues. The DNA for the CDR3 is TGCAGTGCCCAAGCACGGGATGAGCAGTTCTTC. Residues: CSAQARDEQFF.

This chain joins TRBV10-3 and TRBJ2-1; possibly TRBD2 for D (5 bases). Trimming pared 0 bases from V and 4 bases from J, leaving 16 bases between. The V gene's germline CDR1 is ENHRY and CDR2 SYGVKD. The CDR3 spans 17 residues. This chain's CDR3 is CAISESPAELSYNEQFF. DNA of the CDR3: TGTGCCATCAGTGAGTCGCCAGCGGAGCTGTCTTACAATGAGCAGTTCTTC.

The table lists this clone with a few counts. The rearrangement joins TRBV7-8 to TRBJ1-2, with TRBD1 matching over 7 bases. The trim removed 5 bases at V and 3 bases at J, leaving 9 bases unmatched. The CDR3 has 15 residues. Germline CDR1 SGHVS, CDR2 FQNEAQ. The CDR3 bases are TGTGCCAGCAGCCCAATAGTCGGGACAGACTATGGCTACACCTTC. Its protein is CASSPIVGTDYGYTF.

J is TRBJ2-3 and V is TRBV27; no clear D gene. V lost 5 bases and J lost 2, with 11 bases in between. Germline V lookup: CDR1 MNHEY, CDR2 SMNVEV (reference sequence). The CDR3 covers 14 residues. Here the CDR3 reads CASSPLGATDTQYF. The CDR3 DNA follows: TGTGCCAGCAGTCCCCTGGGCGCCACAGATACGCAGTATTTT.

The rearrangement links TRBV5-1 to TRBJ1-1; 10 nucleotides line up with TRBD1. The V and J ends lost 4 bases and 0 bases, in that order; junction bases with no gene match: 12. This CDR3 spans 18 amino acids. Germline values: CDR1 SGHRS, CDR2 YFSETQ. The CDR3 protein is CASSHSGTGALMNTEAFF. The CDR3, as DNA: TGCGCCAGCAGCCATTCCGGGACAGGGGCTTTAATGAACACTGAAGCTTTCTTT.

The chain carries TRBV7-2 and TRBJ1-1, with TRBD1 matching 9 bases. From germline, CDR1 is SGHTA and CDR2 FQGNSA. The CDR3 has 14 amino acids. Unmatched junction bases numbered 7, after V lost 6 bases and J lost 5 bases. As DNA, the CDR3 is TGTGCCAGCAGTCCCGACAGGGGGGGAACTGAAGCTTTCTTT. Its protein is CASSPDRGGTEAFF. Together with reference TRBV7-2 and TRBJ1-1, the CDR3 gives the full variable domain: GAGVSQSPSNKVTEKGKDVELRCDPISGHTALYWYRQSLGQGLEFLIYFQGNSAPDKSGLPSDRFSAERTGGSVSTLTIQRTQQEDSAVYLCASSPDRGGTEAFFGQGTRLTVV.